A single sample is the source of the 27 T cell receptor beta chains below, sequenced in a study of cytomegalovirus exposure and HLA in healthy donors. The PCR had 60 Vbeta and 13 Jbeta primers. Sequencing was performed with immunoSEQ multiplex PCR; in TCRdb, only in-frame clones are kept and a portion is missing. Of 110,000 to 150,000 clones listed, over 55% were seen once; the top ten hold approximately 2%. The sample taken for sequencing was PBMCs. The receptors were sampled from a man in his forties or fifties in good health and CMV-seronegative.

The CDR3 coding sequence is TGTGCCATCGCAGGACTAGCGGGGGGGGCCAATGAGCAGTTCTTC. It translates to CAIAGLAGGANEQFF. This sequence joins TRBV10-3 and TRBJ2-1, with TRBD2 matching over 15 bases. Germline trimming cut 8 bases from V and 6 bases from J; bases unmatched to any gene: 5. The CDR3 is made up of 15 amino acids. CDR1 ENHRY and CDR2 SYGVKD come from the germline V gene.

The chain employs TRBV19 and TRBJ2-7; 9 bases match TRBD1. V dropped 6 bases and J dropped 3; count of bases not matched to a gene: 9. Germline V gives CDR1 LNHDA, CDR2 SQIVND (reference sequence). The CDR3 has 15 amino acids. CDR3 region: CASSRGQGRYYEQYF. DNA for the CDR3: TGTGCCAGTAGCAGGGGACAGGGCCGGTACTACGAGCAGTACTTC.

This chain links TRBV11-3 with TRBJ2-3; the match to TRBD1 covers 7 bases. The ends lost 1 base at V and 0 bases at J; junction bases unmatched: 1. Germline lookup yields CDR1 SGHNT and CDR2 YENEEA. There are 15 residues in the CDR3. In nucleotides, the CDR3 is TGTGCCAGCAGCTTAGGGGACAGTAGCACAGATACGCAGTATTTT. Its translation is CASSLGDSSTDTQYF.

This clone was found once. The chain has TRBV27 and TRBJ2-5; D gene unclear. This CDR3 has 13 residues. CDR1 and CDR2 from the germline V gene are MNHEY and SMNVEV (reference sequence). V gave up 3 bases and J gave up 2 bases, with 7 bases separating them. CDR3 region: CASSFRVQETQYF. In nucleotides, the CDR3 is TGTGCCAGCAGTTTTCGGGTTCAAGAGACCCAGTACTTC.

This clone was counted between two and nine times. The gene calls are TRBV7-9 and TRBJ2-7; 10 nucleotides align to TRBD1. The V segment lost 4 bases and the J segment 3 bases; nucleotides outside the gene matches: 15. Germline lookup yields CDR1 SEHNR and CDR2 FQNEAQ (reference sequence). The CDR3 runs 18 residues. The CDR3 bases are TGTGCCAGCAGCTCCTCAGGACAGGGGGTTTTATTGTTCTACGAGCAGTACTTC. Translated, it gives CASSSSGQGVLLFYEQYF.

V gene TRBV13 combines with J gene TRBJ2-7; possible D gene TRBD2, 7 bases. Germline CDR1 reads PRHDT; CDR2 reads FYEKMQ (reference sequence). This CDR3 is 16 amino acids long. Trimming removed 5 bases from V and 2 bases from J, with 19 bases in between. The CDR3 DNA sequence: TGTGCCAGCAGCAGCCTAGCTAGGGGGGGCACCTACGAGCAGTACTTC. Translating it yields CASSSLARGGTYEQYF.

As DNA, the CDR3 is TGTGCCAGCAGTGAATTGGGACTAGCGGAAGAGACCCAGTACTTC. Translating gives CASSELGLAEETQYF. The chain links TRBV2 to TRBJ2-5; the match to TRBD2 covers 11 bases. CDR3 size: 15 residues. From germline, CDR1 is SNHLY and CDR2 FYNNEI. J lost 3 bases, V lost 2 bases, and 2 bases had no gene match.

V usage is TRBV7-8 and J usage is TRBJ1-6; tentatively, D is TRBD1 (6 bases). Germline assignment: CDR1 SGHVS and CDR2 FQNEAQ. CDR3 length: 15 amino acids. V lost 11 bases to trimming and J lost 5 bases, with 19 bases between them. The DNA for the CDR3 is TGTGCCGGTTCAGGGGAGTCACCGCATAATTCACCCCTCCACTTT. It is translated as CAGSGESPHNSPLHF.

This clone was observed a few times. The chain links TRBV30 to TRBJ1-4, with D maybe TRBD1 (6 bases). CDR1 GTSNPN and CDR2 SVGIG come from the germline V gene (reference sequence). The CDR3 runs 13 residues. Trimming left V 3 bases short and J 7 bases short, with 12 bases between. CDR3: CAWSRGVGEKLFF. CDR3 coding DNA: TGTGCCTGGAGCAGGGGCGTGGGTGAAAAACTGTTTTTT. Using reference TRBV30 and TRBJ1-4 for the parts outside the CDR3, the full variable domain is SQTIHQWPATLVQPVGSPLSLECTVEGTSNPNLYWYRQAAGRGLQLLFYSVGIGQISSEVPQNLSASRPQDRQFILSSKKLLLSDSGFYLCAWSRGVGEKLFFGSGTQLSVL.

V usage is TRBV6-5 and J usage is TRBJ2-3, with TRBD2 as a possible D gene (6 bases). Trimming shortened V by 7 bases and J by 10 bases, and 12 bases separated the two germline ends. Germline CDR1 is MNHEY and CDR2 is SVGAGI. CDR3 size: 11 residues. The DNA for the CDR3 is TGTGCCAGCACCTCCGGGAGAGCGCAGTATTTT. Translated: CASTSGRAQYF.

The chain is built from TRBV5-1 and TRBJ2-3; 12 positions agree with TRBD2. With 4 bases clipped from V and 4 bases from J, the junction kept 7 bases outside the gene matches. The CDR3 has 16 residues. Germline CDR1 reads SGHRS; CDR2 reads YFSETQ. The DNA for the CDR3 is TGCGCCAGCAGCGCGCTAGCGGGAGGGCCTCCAGATACGCAGTATTTT. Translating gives CASSALAGGPPDTQYF.

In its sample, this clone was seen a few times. The CDR3 DNA reads TGTGCCAGCAGCTTCAGGACATACCCCGGTCTGGATAATCGGGCTGGAAACACCATATATTTT. This gives the protein CASSFRTYPGLDNRAGNTIYF. The V call is TRBV9, the J call TRBJ1-3; possible D gene TRBD1, 5 bases. Germline V gene data show CDR1 as SGDLS and CDR2 as YYNGEE. The V end lost 4 bases, the J end lost 2 bases, and 31 bases lay between the germline ends. The CDR3 sequence is 21 residues long.

Here the CDR3 DNA reads TGCGCCAGCAGCCTACCGGACAGGGAGAGCACTGAAGCTTTCTTT. Its translation is CASSLPDRESTEAFF. The chain joins TRBV4-1 to TRBJ1-1; 8 bases are a match to TRBD1. The CDR3 runs to 15 residues. Losses at the gene ends were 4 bases for V and 4 bases for J; bases not matched to a gene: 8. In germline, CDR1 is MGHRA, CDR2 YSYEKL.

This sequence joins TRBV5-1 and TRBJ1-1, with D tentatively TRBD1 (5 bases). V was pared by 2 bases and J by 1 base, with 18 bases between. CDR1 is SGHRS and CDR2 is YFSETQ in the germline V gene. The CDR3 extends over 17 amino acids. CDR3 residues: CASSLGQYLVPNTEAFF. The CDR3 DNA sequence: TGCGCCAGCAGCTTAGGACAATACTTAGTCCCGAACACTGAAGCTTTCTTT.

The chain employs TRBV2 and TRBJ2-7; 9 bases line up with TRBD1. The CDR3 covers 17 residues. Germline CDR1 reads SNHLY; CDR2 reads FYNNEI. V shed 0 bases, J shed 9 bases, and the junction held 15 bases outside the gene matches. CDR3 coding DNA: TGTGCCAGCAGTGAAGCTCGCGCAGGGACAGGGTCTTGGGGGCAGTACTTC. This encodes CASSEARAGTGSWGQYF.

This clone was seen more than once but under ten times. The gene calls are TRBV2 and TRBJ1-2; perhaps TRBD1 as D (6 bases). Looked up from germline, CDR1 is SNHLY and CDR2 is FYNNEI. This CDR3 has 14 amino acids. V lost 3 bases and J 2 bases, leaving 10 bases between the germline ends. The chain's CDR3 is CASSDPRGNYGYTF. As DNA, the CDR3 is TGTGCCAGCAGTGATCCCAGGGGAAACTATGGCTACACCTTC. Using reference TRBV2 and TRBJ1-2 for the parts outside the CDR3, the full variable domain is EPEVTQTPSHQVTQMGQEVILRCVPISNHLYFYWYRQILGQKVEFLVSFYNNEISEKSEIFDDQFSVERPDGSNFTLKIRSTKLEDSAMYFCASSDPRGNYGYTFGSGTRLTVV.

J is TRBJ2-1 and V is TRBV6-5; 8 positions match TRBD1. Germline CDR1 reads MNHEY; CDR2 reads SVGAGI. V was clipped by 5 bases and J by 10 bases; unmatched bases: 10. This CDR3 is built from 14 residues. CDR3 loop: CASSQNQGAWEQFF. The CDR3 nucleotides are TGTGCCAGCAGTCAAAACCAGGGGGCTTGGGAGCAGTTCTTC.

CDR3 region: CASSHRGGEPRSTQYF. The CDR3 nucleotides are TGTGCCAGCAGCCATAGGGGGGGGGAGCCCCGGAGTACGCAGTATTTT. The chain recombines TRBV7-3 with TRBJ2-3; D is perhaps TRBD2 (7 bases). This CDR3 is built from 16 residues. Germline V gene data show CDR1 as SGHTA and CDR2 as FQGTGA. Between the trimmed V and J ends, which lost 5 bases and 8 bases, there was a span of 23 bases.

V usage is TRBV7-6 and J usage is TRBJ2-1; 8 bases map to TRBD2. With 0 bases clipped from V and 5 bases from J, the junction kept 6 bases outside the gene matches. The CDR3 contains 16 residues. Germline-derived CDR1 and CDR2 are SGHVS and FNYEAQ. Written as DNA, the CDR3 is TGTGCCAGCAGCTTAGCCGGGACTAGTTCTCACAATGAGCAGTTCTTC. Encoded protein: CASSLAGTSSHNEQFF.

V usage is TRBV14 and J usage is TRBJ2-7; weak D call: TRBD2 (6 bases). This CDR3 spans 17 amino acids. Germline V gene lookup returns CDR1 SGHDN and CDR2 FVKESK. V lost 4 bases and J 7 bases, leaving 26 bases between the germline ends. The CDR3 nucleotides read TGTGCCAGCAGCCTACTTTCGGCGGGAACCCTGACAGCGGAGCAGTACTTC. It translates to CASSLLSAGTLTAEQYF.

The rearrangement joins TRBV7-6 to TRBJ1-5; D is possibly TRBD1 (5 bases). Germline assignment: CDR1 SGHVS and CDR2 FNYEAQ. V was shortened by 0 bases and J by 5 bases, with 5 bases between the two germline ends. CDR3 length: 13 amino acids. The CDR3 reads CASSLAGDQPQHF. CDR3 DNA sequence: TGTGCCAGCAGCTTAGCAGGGGATCAGCCCCAGCATTTT. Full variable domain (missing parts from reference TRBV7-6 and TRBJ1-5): GAGVSQSPRYKVTKRGQDVALRCDPISGHVSLYWYRQALGQGPEFLTYFNYEAQQDKSGLPNDRFSAERPEGSISTLTIQRTEQRDSAMYRCASSLAGDQPQHFGDGTRLSIL.

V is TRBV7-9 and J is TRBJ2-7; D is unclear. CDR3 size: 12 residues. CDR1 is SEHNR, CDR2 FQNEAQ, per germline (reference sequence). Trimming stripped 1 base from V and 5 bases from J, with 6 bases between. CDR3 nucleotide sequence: TGTGCCAGCAGCTTAGGGGCAAACGAGCAGTACTTC. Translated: CASSLGANEQYF. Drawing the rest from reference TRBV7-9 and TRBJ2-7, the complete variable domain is DTGVSQNPRHKITKRGQNVTFRCDPISEHNRLYWYRQTLGQGPEFLTYFQNEAQLEKSRLLSDRFSAERPKGSFSTLEIQRTEQGDSAMYLCASSLGANEQYFGPGTRLTVT.

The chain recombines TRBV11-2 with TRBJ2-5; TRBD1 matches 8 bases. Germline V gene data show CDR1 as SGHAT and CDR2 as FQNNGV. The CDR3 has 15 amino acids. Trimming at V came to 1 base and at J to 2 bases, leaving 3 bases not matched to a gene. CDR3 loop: CASSLGGTGQETQYF. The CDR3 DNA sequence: TGTGCCAGCAGCTTAGGAGGGACAGGTCAAGAGACCCAGTACTTC.

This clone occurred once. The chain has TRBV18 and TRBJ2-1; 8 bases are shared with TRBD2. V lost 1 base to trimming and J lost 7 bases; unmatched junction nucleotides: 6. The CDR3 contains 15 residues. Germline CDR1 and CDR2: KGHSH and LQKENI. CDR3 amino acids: CASSPQGTSSNEQFF. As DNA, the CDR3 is TGTGCCAGCTCACCACAAGGGACTAGTTCGAATGAGCAGTTCTTC.

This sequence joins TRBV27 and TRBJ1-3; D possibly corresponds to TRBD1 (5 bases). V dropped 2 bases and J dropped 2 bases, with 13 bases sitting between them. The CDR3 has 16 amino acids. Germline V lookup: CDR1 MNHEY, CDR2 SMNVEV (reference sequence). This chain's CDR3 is CASSLEVRDPGNTIYF. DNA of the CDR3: TGTGCCAGCAGTTTAGAGGTCAGGGATCCTGGAAACACCATATATTTT.

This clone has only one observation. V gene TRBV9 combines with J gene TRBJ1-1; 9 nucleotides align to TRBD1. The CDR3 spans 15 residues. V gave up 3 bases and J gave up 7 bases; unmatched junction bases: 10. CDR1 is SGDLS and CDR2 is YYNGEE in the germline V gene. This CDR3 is CASSAARDRVGEAFF. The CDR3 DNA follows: TGTGCCAGCAGCGCCGCTCGGGACAGGGTCGGTGAAGCTTTCTTT.

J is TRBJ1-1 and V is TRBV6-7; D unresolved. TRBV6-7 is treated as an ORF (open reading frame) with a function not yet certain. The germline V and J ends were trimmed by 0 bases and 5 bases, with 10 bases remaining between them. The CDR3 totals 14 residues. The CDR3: CASSYSRGWTEAFF. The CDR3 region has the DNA TGTGCCAGCAGTTACTCGAGAGGGTGGACTGAAGCTTTCTTT.